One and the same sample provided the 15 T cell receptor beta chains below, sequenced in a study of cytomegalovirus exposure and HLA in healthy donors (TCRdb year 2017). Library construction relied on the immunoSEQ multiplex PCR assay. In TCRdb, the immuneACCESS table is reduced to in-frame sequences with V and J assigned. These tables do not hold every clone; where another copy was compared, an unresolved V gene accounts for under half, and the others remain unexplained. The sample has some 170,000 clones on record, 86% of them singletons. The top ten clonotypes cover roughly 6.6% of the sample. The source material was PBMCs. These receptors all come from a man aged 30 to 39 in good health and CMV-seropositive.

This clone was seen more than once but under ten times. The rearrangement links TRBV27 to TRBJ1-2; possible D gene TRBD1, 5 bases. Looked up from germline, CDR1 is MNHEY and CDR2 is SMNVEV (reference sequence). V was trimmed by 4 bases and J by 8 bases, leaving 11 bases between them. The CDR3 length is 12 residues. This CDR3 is CASSSGWDGYTF. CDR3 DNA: TGTGCCAGCAGTTCGGGCTGGGACGGCTACACCTTC.

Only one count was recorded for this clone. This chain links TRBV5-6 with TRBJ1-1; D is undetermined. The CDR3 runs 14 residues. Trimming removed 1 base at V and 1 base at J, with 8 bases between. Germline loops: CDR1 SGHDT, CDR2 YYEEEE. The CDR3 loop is CASSLTRGNTEAFF. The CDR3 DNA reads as TGTGCCAGCAGCTTGACCCGGGGGAACACTGAAGCTTTCTTT.

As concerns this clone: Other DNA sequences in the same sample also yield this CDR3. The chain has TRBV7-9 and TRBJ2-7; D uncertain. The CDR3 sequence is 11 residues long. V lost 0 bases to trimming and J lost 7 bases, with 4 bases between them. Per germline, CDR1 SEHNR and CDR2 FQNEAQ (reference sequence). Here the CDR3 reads CASSLAGEQYF. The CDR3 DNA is TGTGCCAGCAGCTTAGCGGGGGAGCAGTACTTC.

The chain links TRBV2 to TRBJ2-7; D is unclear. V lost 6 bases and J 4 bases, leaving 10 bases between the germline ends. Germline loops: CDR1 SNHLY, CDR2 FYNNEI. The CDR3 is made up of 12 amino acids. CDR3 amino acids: CASRSGSYEQYF. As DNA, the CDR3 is TGTGCCAGCAGGTCCGGTTCTTACGAGCAGTACTTC.

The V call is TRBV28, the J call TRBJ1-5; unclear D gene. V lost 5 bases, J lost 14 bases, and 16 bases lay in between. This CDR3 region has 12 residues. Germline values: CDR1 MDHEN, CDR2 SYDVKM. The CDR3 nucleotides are TGTGCCAGCAGTCTCCGGGCCCCGATCAAGCATTTT. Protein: CASSLRAPIKHF.

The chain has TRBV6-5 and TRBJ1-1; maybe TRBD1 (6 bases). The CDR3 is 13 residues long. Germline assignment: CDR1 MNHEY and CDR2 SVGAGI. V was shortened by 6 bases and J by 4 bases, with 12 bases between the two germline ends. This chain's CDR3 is CASSRGPGTEAFF. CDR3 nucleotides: TGTGCCAGCAGCAGGGGACCCGGCACTGAAGCTTTCTTT.

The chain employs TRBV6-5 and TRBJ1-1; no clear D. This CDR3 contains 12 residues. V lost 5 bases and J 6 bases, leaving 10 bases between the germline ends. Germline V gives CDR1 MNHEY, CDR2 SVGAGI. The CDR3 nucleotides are TGTGCCAGCAGTCAAACAAGGTCTGAAGCTTTCTTT. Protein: CASSQTRSEAFF.

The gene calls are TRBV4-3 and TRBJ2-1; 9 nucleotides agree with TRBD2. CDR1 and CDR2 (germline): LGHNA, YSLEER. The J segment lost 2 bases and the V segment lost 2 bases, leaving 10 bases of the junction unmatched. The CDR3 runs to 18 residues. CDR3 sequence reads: CASSQSVALAGAYNEQFF. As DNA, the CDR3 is TGCGCCAGCAGCCAATCAGTCGCCTTAGCGGGAGCCTACAATGAGCAGTTCTTC.

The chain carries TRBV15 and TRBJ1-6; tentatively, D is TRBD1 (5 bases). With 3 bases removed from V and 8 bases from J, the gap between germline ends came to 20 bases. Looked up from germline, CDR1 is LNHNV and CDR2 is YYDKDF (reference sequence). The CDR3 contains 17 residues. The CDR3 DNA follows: TGTGCCACCAGCAGGAGTGGGGGATATTCGGGGGATTCACCCCTCCACTTT. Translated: CATSRSGGYSGDSPLHF.

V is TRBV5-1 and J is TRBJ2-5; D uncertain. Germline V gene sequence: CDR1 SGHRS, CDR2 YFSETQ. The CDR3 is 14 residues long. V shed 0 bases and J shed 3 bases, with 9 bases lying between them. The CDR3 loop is CASSLEGRKETQYF. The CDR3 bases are TGCGCCAGCAGCTTGGAGGGCCGGAAAGAGACCCAGTACTTC.

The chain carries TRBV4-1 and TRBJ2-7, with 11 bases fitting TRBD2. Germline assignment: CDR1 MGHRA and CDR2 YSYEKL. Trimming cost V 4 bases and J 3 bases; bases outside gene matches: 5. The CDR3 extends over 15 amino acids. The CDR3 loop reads CASSPSGTSGYEQYF. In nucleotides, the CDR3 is TGCGCCAGCAGCCCGTCGGGGACTAGCGGCTACGAGCAGTACTTC.

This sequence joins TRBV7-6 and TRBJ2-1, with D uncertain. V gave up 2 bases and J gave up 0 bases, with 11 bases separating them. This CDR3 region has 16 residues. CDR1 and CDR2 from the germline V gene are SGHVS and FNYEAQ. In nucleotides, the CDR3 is TGTGCCAGCAGCTTATGGCAGGAAAGCTCCTACAATGAGCAGTTCTTC. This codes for CASSLWQESSYNEQFF.

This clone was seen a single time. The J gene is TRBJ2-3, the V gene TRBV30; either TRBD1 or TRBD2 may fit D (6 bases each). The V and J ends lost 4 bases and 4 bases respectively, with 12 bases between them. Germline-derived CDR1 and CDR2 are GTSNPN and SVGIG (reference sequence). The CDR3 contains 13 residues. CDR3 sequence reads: CAWTLGGPDTQYF. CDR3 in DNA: TGTGCCTGGACCCTGGGGGGCCCAGATACGCAGTATTTT.

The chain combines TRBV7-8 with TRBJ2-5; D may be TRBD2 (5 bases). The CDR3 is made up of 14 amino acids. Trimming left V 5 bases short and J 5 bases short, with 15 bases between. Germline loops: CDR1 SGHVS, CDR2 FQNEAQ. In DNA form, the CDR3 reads TGTGCCAGCAGCCCAGGACTGACGCCGGAGACCCAGTACTTC. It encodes CASSPGLTPETQYF.

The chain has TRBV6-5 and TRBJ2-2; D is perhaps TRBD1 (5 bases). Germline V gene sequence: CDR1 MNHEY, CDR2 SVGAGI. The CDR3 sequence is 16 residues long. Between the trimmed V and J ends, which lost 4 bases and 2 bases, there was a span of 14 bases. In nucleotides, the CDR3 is TGTGCCAGCAGTTCCCCCCGGACACACAACACCGGGGAGCTGTTTTTT. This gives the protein CASSSPRTHNTGELFF.